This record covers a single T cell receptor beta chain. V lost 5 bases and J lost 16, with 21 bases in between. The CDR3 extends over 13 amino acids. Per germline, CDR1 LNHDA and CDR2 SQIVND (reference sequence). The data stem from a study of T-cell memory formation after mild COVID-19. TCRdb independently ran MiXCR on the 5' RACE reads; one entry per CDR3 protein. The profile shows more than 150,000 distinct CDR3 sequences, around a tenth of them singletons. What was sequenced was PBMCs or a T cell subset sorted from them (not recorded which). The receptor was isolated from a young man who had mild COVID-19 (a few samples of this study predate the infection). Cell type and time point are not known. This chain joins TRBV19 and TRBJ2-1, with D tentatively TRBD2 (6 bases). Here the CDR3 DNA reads TGTGCCAGTAGTTCCCTCGGCGGGGCAACCCAATTCTTC. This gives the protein CASSSLGGATQFF.